Sequencing of this T cell receptor (beta chain) was carried out in a study of blood T cell repertoires in COVID-19. There are 16 residues in the CDR3. CDR1 SGHAT and CDR2 FQNNGV come from the germline V gene. V lost 0 bases and J lost 8, with 16 bases in between. In this sample, this clone turned up once. Seattle-derived patients entered the study during active infection and were followed longitudinally. This table comes from immunoSEQ multiplex PCR, and its TCRdb copy is limited to in-frame clones, with some not included. The sample shows under 300,000 clones, approximately 91% of them seen only once.

Sequencing used peripheral blood. The source of this sequence is a man aged 30-40 years with COVID-19, enrolled during active disease. The chain carries TRBV11-2 and TRBJ2-2; weak D call: TRBD2 (5 bases). In nucleotides, the CDR3 is TGTGCCAGCAGCTTAGATCGTCCTGTCCCGGGAGGGGAGCTGTTTTTT. This codes for CASSLDRPVPGGELFF. Full variable domain (remainder filled in from reference TRBV11-2 and TRBJ2-2): EAGVAQSPRYKIIEKRQSVAFWCNPISGHATLYWYQQILGQGPKLLIQFQNNGVVDDSQLPKDRFSAERLKGVDSTLKIQPAKLEDSAVYLCASSLDRPVPGGELFFGEGSRLTVL.